This T cell receptor (beta chain) was documented in a study of blood T cell repertoires in COVID-19. Overall study: Specimens from acute and convalescent COVID-19 originated in the United States, Italy and Spain.

Method: immunoSEQ multiplex PCR; TCRdb's copy keeps in-frame clones and lacks some. The table lists more than 50,000 clones, around 77% of them singletons, with about 9.8% in the top ten. This sequence was found in a human donor in a cohort sampled during active COVID-19. The sequenced sample was peripheral blood.

CDR3 amino acids: CASSLAGGDNEKLFF. The CDR3 DNA sequence: TGCGCCAGCAGCTTGGCGGGGGGAGATAATGAAAAACTGTTTTTT. The chain is built from TRBV5-1 and TRBJ1-4; tentatively, D is TRBD1 (5 bases). The CDR3 runs 15 residues. The germline gives CDR1 SGHRS, CDR2 YFSETQ. The ends were cut back, 0 bases at V and 4 bases at J, with 10 bases in the middle.